This TCR beta chain is drawn from a study of shared clonotypes between healthy human individuals. Profiling relied on immunoSEQ multiplex PCR, and the TCRdb table lists in-frame clones only, not all of them. In the table there are about 2.3 million clones, around 93% of which are singletons. The clonotype was recovered from a man younger than 35 in good health. Some clones in this sample may be carry-over from other donors' samples. The specimen sequenced was naive CD4+ T cells from PBMCs. Regarding subset: CD45RA+ positively selected.

CDR3 amino acids: CASSPRGGQGVFSYEQYF. CDR3 nucleotides: TGTGCCAGCAGCCCAAGAGGTGGACAGGGGGTGTTTTCCTACGAGCAGTACTTC. The chain has TRBV7-6 and TRBJ2-7; TRBD1 aligns across 10 bases. J was trimmed by 1 base and V by 5 bases; bases with no gene match: 14. There are 18 residues in the CDR3. In germline, CDR1 is SGHVS, CDR2 FNYEAQ.